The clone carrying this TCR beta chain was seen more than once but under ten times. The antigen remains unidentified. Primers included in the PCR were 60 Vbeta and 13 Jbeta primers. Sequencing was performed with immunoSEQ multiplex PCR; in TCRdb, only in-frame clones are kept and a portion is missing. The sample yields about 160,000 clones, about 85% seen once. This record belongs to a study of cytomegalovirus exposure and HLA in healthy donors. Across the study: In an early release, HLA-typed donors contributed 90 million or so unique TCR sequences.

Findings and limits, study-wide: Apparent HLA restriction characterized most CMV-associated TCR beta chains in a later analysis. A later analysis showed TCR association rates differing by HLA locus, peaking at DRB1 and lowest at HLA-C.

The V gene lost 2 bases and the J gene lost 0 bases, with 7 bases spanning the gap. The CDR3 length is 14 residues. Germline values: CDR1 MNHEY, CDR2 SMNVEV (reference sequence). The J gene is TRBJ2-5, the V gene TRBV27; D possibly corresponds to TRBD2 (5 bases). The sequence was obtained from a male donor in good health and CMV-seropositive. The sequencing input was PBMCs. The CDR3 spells CASSLRRDQETQYF. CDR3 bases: TGTGCCAGCAGTTTACGGCGGGACCAAGAGACCCAGTACTTC.